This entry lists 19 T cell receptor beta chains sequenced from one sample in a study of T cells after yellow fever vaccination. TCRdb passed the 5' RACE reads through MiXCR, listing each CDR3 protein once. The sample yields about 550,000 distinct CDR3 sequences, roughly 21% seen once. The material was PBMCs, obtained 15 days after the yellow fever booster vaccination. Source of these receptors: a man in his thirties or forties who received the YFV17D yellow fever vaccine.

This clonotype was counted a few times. Here the CDR3 reads CASRGQGTYGYTF. In DNA, the CDR3 is TGTGCCAGCAGAGGACAGGGGACTTATGGCTACACCTTC. The V call is TRBV27, the J call TRBJ1-2; 9 bases fit TRBD1. The CDR3 is 13 residues long. J was trimmed by 5 bases and V by 6 bases; bases with no gene match: 4. The germline gives CDR1 MNHEY, CDR2 SMNVEV (reference sequence).

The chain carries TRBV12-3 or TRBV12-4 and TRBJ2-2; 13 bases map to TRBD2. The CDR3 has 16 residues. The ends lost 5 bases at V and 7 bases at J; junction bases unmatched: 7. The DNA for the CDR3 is TGTGCCAGCAGTCCCCGACTAGCGGGAGGCGGCGGGGAGCTGTTTTTT. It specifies CASSPRLAGGGGELFF.

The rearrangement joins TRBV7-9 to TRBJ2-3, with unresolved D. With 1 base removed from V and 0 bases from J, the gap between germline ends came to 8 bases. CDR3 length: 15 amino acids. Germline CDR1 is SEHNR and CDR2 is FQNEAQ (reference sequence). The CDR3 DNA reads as TGTGCCAGCAGCTTAGTTCGAGCGAGCACAGATACGCAGTATTTT. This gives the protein CASSLVRASTDTQYF. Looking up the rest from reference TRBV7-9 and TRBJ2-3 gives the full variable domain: DTGVSQNPRHKITKRGQNVTFRCDPISEHNRLYWYRQTLGQGPEFLTYFQNEAQLEKSRLLSDRFSAERPKGSFSTLEIQRTEQGDSAMYLCASSLVRASTDTQYFGPGTRLTVL.

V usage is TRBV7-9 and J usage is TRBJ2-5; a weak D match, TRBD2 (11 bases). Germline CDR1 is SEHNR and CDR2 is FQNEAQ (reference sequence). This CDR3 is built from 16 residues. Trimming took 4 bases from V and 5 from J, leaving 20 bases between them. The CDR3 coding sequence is TGTGCCAGCAGCTCGACTAGCGGGACAGGGGTCGAGACCCAGTACTTC. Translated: CASSSTSGTGVETQYF.

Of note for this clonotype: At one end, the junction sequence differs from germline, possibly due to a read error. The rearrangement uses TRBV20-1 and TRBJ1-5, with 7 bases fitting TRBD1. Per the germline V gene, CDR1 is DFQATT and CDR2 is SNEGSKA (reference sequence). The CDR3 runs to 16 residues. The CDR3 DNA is TGCTGTGCTAGAGAACGACAGGGTAGTGGTAATCAGCCCCAGCATTTT. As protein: CCARERQGSGNQPQHF.

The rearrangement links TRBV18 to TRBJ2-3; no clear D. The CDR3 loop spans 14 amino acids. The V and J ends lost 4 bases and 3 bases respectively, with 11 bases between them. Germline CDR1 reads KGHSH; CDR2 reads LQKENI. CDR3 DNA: TGTGCCAGCTCACTTTCCGCCAGGACAGATACGCAGTATTTT. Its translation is CASSLSARTDTQYF.

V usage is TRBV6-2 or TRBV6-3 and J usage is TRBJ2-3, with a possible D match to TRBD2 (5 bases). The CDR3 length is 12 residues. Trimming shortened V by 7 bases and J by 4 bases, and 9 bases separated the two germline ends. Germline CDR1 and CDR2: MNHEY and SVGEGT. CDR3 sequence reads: CASKLAADTQYF. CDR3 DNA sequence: TGTGCCAGCAAGCTAGCAGCAGATACGCAGTATTTT.

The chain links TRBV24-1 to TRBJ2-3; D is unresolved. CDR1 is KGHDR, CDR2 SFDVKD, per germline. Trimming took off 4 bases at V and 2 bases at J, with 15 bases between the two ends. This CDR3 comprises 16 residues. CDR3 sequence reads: CATSDRSKGPTDTQYF. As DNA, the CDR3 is TGTGCCACCAGTGACCGATCAAAGGGTCCCACAGATACGCAGTATTTT.

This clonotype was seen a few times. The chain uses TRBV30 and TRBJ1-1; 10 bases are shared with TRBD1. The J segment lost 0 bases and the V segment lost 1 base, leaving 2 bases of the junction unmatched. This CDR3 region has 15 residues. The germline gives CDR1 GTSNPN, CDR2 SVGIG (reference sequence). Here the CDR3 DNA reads TGTGCCTGGAGTGGCGGGACAGGGGTGAACACTGAAGCTTTCTTT. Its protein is CAWSGGTGVNTEAFF.

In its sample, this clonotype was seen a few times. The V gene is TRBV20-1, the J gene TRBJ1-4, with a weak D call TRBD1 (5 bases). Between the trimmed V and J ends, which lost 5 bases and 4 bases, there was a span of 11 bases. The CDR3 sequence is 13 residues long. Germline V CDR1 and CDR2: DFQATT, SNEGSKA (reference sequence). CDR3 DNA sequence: TGCAGTGCTCTGGGGCTGGGTAATGAAAAACTGTTTTTT. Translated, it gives CSALGLGNEKLFF.

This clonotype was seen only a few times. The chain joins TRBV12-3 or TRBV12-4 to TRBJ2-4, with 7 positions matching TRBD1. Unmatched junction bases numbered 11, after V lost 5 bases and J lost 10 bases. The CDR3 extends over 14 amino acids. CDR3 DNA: TGTGCCAGCAGTACTCCGGGACAGCTTTTTATTCAGTACTTC. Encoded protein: CASSTPGQLFIQYF.

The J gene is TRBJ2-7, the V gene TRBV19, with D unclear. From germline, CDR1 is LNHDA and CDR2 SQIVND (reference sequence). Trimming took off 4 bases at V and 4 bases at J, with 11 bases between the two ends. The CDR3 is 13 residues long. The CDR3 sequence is CASSTQARYEQYF. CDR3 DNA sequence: TGTGCCAGTAGTACCCAGGCCCGGTACGAGCAGTACTTC.

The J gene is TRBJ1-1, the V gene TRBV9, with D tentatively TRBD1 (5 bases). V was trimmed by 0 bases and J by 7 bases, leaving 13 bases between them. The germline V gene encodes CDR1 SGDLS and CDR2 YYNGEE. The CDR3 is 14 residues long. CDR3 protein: CASSVAGQGGEAFF. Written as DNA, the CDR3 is TGTGCCAGCAGCGTAGCAGGGCAGGGCGGTGAAGCTTTCTTT.

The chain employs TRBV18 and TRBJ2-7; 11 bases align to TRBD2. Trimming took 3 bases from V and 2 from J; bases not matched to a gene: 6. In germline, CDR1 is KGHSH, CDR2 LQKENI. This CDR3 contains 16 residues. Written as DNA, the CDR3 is TGTGCCAGCTCACCCTCCGGGACTAGCGGTACCTACGAGCAGTACTTC. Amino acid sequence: CASSPSGTSGTYEQYF.

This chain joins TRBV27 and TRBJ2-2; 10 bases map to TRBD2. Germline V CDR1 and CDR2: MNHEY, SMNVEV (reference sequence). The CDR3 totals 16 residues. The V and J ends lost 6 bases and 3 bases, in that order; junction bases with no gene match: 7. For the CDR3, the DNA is TGTGCCAGCAGGGCCAGCGGGAGGGCTGACACCGGGGAGCTGTTTTTT. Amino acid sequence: CASRASGRADTGELFF.

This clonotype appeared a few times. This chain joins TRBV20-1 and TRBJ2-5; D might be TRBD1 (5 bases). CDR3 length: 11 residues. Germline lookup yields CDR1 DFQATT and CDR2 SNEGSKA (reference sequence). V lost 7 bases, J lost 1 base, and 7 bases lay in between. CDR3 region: CSGQGQETQYF. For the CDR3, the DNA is TGCAGTGGTCAGGGCCAAGAGACCCAGTACTTC.

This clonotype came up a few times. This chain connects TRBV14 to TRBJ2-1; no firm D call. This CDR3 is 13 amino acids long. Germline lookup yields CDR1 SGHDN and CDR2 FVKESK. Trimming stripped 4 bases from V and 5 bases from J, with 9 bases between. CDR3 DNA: TGTGCCAGCAGCCTTCAATGGCACAATGAGCAGTTCTTC. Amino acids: CASSLQWHNEQFF.

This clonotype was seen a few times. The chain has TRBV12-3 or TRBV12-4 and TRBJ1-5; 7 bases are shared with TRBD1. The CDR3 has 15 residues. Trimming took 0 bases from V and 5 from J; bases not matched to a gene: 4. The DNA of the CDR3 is TGTGCCAGCAGTTTAGCGCTACAGGGGTATCAGCCCCAGCATTTT. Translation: CASSLALQGYQPQHF.

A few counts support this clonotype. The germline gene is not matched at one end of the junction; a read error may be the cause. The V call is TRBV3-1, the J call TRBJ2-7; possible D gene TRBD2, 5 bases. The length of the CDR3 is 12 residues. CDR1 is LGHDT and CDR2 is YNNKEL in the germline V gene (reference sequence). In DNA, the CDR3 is TGTGCCAGCAGCCAAGATCCCAGACTACACCACTTC. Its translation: CASSQDPRLHHF.